The 14 T cell receptor beta chains below all came from one sample that was sequenced in a study of neurological immune-mediated disorders. TCRdb itself ran the 5' RACE reads through MiXCR, one entry per CDR3 protein. The sample lists some 95,000 distinct CDR3 sequences, 3.5% to 4% seen once, with roughly 6% in the top ten. The sequenced material came from PBMCs. All receptors derive from a woman under 30 with multiple sclerosis.

This clonotype was counted many times. V gene TRBV20-1 combines with J gene TRBJ1-1, with 7 bases aligning to TRBD1. J was trimmed by 3 bases and V by 5 bases; bases with no gene match: 9. CDR1 is DFQATT, CDR2 SNEGSKA, per germline (reference sequence). The CDR3 totals 14 residues. CDR3 DNA: TGCAGTGCTCGTCCGACAGGGCTGGACACTGAAGCTTTCTTT. Translated: CSARPTGLDTEAFF.

This clonotype came up a few times. The chain is built from TRBV6-2 or TRBV6-3 and TRBJ1-2; D is unclear. Trimming took 6 bases from V and 7 from J, leaving 24 bases between them. This CDR3 has 16 residues. Germline-derived CDR1 and CDR2 are MNHEY and SVGEGT. CDR3 residues: CASSYRRTDFLGGYTF. CDR3 nucleotides: TGTGCCAGCAGCTACCGACGGACGGACTTCCTTGGTGGCTACACCTTC.

This chain uses TRBV7-7 with TRBJ1-2, with D unresolved. V lost 1 base, J lost 1 base, and 10 bases lay in between. This CDR3 is 15 amino acids long. Germline CDR1 is SSHAT and CDR2 is FNYEAQ (reference sequence). The CDR3 nucleotides are TGTGCCAGCAGCTTAGTAGGGCACTTTAACTATGGCTACACCTTC. It yields the protein CASSLVGHFNYGYTF.

The genes are TRBV6-2 or TRBV6-3 and TRBJ1-2, with TRBD1 matching 8 bases. This CDR3 comprises 13 residues. Germline V gene lookup returns CDR1 MNHEY and CDR2 SVGEGT. With V trimmed by 6 bases and J by 5 bases, 5 bases remained unmatched. CDR3 DNA: TGTGCCAGCAGACGGGGACAGGAGTATGGCTACACCTTC. Its translation: CASRRGQEYGYTF.

This clonotype was picked up many times. The genes are TRBV20-1 and TRBJ1-4; unclear D gene. CDR3 length: 18 residues. CDR1 and CDR2 (germline): DFQATT, SNEGSKA (reference sequence). Deletions cut 3 bases from V and 0 bases from J, with 20 bases between. CDR3 loop: CSARERRFIQATNEKLFF. CDR3 nucleotide sequence: TGCAGTGCTAGGGAGCGCCGTTTTATTCAGGCAACTAATGAAAAACTGTTTTTT.

This clonotype was counted ten times or more. The chain links TRBV10-3 to TRBJ1-5; TRBD1 matches 11 bases. J lost 3 bases, V lost 6 bases, and 4 bases had no gene match. This CDR3 region has 15 residues. CDR1 and CDR2 from the germline V gene are ENHRY and SYGVKD. CDR3 amino acids: CAIRAGQGANQPQHF. CDR3 nucleotide sequence: TGTGCCATCAGGGCTGGACAGGGGGCCAATCAGCCCCAGCATTTT.

This clonotype was seen more than once but under ten times. The V gene is TRBV14, the J gene TRBJ1-1; TRBD1 matches 9 bases. CDR1 is SGHDN, CDR2 FVKESK, per germline. The CDR3 covers 14 residues. V dropped 9 bases and J dropped 1; count of bases not matched to a gene: 6. CDR3 region: CASNQQGANTEAFF. The DNA of the CDR3 is TGTGCCAGTAACCAACAGGGGGCGAACACTGAAGCTTTCTTT.

This clonotype showed up many times. The chain has TRBV29-1 and TRBJ2-3; D ambiguous. The CDR3 runs 13 residues. The germline V gene has CDR1 SQVTM and CDR2 ANQGSEA. Trimming shortened V by 3 bases and J by 0 bases, and 7 bases separated the two germline ends. The CDR3 region is CSVEGTSTDTQYF. The CDR3 bases are TGCAGCGTTGAGGGAACTAGCACAGATACGCAGTATTTT.

This clonotype was seen repeatedly, ten times or more. The chain carries TRBV12-3 or TRBV12-4 and TRBJ2-2; D perhaps matches TRBD1 (5 bases). This CDR3 is built from 14 residues. V was trimmed by 6 bases and J by 6 bases, leaving 14 bases between them. CDR3 DNA sequence: TGTGCCAGCAGGCCAACTACCAGGGCCGGGGAGCTGTTTTTT. It yields the protein CASRPTTRAGELFF.

This clonotype came up many times. The rearrangement joins TRBV28 to TRBJ1-5; TRBD1 matches 11 bases. The germline gives CDR1 MDHEN, CDR2 SYDVKM. J lost 2 bases, V lost 4 bases, and 13 bases had no gene match. The CDR3 spans 19 residues. The CDR3 here is CASSYRDRGFYLGNQPQHF. CDR3 bases: TGTGCCAGCAGTTACCGGGACAGGGGGTTTTACTTGGGCAATCAGCCCCAGCATTTT.

This clonotype was counted many times. The chain has TRBV5-1 and TRBJ2-5; D may be TRBD1 (6 bases). Germline CDR1 reads SGHRS; CDR2 reads YFSETQ. V lost 4 bases and J lost 3, with 13 bases in between. The CDR3 runs to 14 residues. CDR3 sequence: CASSKNRAEETQYF. The CDR3 nucleotides read TGCGCCAGCAGCAAGAACAGGGCCGAAGAGACCCAGTACTTC.

This clonotype was seen ten or more times. The chain's CDR3 is CASSLPSGLYNEQFF. CDR3 sequence (DNA): TGTGCCAGCAGTTTACCCAGCGGACTCTACAATGAGCAGTTCTTC. This sequence joins TRBV28 and TRBJ2-1, with D perhaps TRBD2 (5 bases). In germline, CDR1 is MDHEN, CDR2 SYDVKM. Between the trimmed V and J ends, which lost 2 bases and 3 bases, there was a span of 11 bases. This CDR3 comprises 15 residues.

In this sample, this clonotype turned up many times. The gene calls are TRBV7-2 and TRBJ2-3, with no clear D. This CDR3 has 14 residues. Per germline, CDR1 SGHTA and CDR2 FQGNSA. V was trimmed by 6 bases and J by 2 bases, leaving 12 bases between them. The DNA of the CDR3 is TGTGCCAGCAGTCTTAGGTGGTCCACAGATACGCAGTATTTT. Translating gives CASSLRWSTDTQYF.

This clonotype has at least ten counts. This sequence joins TRBV12-3 or TRBV12-4 and TRBJ1-1, with TRBD1 as a possible D gene (5 bases). CDR3 length: 15 amino acids. V was pared by 4 bases and J by 2 bases, with 14 bases between. The CDR3 sequence is CASSSWAGINTEAFF. CDR3 nucleotides: TGTGCCAGCAGTTCGTGGGCAGGGATTAACACTGAAGCTTTCTTT.